This T cell receptor (beta chain) was sequenced for a study of cytomegalovirus exposure and HLA in healthy donors. Overall study: Counted in an early data release were about 85 million unique TCRs from HLA-typed donors.

With V trimmed by 6 bases and J by 5 bases, 9 bases remained unmatched. The CDR3 is 14 residues long. The V gene's germline CDR1 is SGHRS and CDR2 YFSETQ. Concerning this clone: The antigen is unknown.

Study conclusions and caveats: For most TCR beta V segments, an earlier analysis put the productive rate at about 90% or about 30% of the time. Highest at DRB1 and lowest at HLA-C, TCR association rates differed among HLA loci in a later analysis. Sequencing had likely introduced a cluster of highly shared sequence variants as an artifact.

The PCR made use of 60 Vbeta and 13 Jbeta primers. Sequencing was performed with immunoSEQ multiplex PCR; in TCRdb, only in-frame clones are kept and a portion is missing. The sample holds around 130,000 clones, roughly 84% seen once. The sequenced sample was PBMCs. The receptor was derived from a young woman in good health and CMV-seropositive. The J gene is TRBJ2-7, the V gene TRBV5-1, with 9 bases fitting TRBD2. CDR3 DNA sequence: TGCGCCAGCACACCCCTGGGACTAGCAAACGAGCAGTACTTC. Translation: CASTPLGLANEQYF.